Below, 20 T cell receptor beta chains from the same sample are listed, as sequenced in a study of blood T cell repertoires in COVID-19 (dated by TCRdb to 2020 to 2022). Library prep was done by the immunoSEQ multiplex PCR assay. The source is immuneACCESS, and TCRdb retained only in-frame sequences with V and J called. Part of the clones is not carried over; for the studies checked, unresolved V genes explain less than half of this, and the remainder is unexplained. For this sample the table gives hundreds of thousands of clones, of which around 91% were detected only once. Of the sample, under 2.5% is held by the ten largest clones. Input material: PBMCs or T cells enriched from blood (not recorded which). The receptor source for this set is a woman younger than 30 who had recovered from COVID-19.

The chain combines TRBV7-8 with TRBJ1-6; D is perhaps TRBD1 (6 bases). CDR1 and CDR2 from the germline V gene are SGHVS and FQNEAQ. The CDR3 sequence is 15 residues long. V was cut by 6 bases and J by 7 bases, with 16 bases left in between. The CDR3 DNA follows: TGTGCCAGCAGTTTGGGGGCAGTTCTCAATTCACCCCTCCACTTT. This encodes CASSLGAVLNSPLHF.

The V call is TRBV2, the J call TRBJ1-6; tentative D call: TRBD1 (5 bases). V lost 2 bases and J lost 7, with 12 bases in between. The CDR3 runs to 15 residues. Per the germline V gene, CDR1 is SNHLY and CDR2 is FYNNEI. CDR3 DNA: TGTGCCAGCAGTGAAAGTCGGCAGGGAAATTCACCCCTCCACTTT. It translates to CASSESRQGNSPLHF.

V usage is TRBV6-1 and J usage is TRBJ1-6; D is perhaps TRBD1 (5 bases). Deletions cut 4 bases from V and 8 bases from J, with 18 bases between. From germline, CDR1 is MNHNS and CDR2 SASEGT. The CDR3 spans 16 residues. In DNA form, the CDR3 reads TGTGCCAGCAGTGCCCCCCCAGGGCAGGGCGATTCACCCCTCCACTTT. Translating it yields CASSAPPGQGDSPLHF.

This chain uses TRBV5-1 with TRBJ1-2; TRBD1 agrees at 10 bases. Germline V gene data show CDR1 as SGHRS and CDR2 as YFSETQ. V lost 4 bases to trimming and J lost 8 bases; unmatched junction nucleotides: 8. CDR3 length: 14 amino acids. CDR3 residues: CASSLGTGDVGYTF. The CDR3 nucleotides are TGCGCCAGCAGCCTGGGGACAGGGGATGTCGGCTACACCTTC.

This chain connects TRBV30 to TRBJ1-5; no firm D call. CDR3 size: 13 residues. Germline values: CDR1 GTSNPN, CDR2 SVGIG (reference sequence). Trimming stripped 1 base from V and 10 bases from J, with 14 bases between. CDR3 sequence (DNA): TGTGCCTGGAGTGCCCCCCTGGCATTCCCCCAGCATTTT. Protein product: CAWSAPLAFPQHF.

This chain uses TRBV18 with TRBJ1-5; D is perhaps TRBD1 (5 bases). The V end was cut by 3 bases, the J end by 6 bases, with 9 bases between. The germline V gene has CDR1 KGHSH and CDR2 LQKENI. CDR3 size: 13 residues. The chain's CDR3 is CASSPGRVQPQHF. The CDR3, as DNA: TGTGCCAGCTCACCGGGCAGGGTTCAGCCCCAGCATTTT.

V gene TRBV18 combines with J gene TRBJ2-5, with TRBD1 matching 10 bases. The J segment lost 5 bases and the V segment lost 3 bases, leaving 9 bases of the junction unmatched. The CDR3 is 16 amino acids. Germline V gene lookup returns CDR1 KGHSH and CDR2 LQKENI. Written as DNA, the CDR3 is TGTGCCAGCTCACCTGTCCGACAGGGGGCATCTGAGACCCAGTACTTC. Its translation is CASSPVRQGASETQYF. Full variable domain (outside the CDR3, taken from reference TRBV18 and TRBJ2-5): NAGVMQNPRHLVRRRGQEARLRCSPMKGHSHVYWYRQLPEEGLKFMVYLQKENIIDESGMPKERFSAEFPKEGPSILRIQQVVRGDSAAYFCASSPVRQGASETQYFGPGTRLLVL.

The V gene is TRBV29-1, the J gene TRBJ2-7; no clear D gene. Trimming took 5 bases from V and 9 from J, leaving 23 bases between them. The CDR3 length is 14 residues. Germline V gene lookup returns CDR1 SQVTM and CDR2 ANQGSEA. In nucleotides, the CDR3 is TGCAGCGTTTTTATCCCTGCACTACCTTTGCCGCAGTACTTC. This encodes CSVFIPALPLPQYF.

The chain links TRBV5-1 to TRBJ2-1; the match to TRBD1 covers 9 bases. V shed 7 bases and J 7 bases; nucleotides not matched to a gene: 12. Germline V gene sequence: CDR1 SGHRS, CDR2 YFSETQ. This CDR3 spans 15 amino acids. CDR3 DNA sequence: TGCGCCAGCGGCCTCGGGGACAGGGACCATAATGAGCAGTTCTTC. Its translation is CASGLGDRDHNEQFF.

V usage is TRBV18 and J usage is TRBJ1-1; 7 nucleotides match TRBD1. The CDR3 consists of 14 residues. V was clipped by 7 bases and J by 7 bases; unmatched bases: 12. Germline assignment: CDR1 KGHSH and CDR2 LQKENI. DNA of the CDR3: TGTGCCAGCTGCAACGCCGGGACAGCCCTTGAAGCTTTCTTT. It translates to CASCNAGTALEAFF.

The table lists this clone with a few counts. The chain has TRBV9 and TRBJ2-2; weak D call: TRBD2 (6 bases). V lost 9 bases, J lost 3 bases, and 15 bases lay in between. This CDR3 region has 14 residues. Germline V gene lookup returns CDR1 SGDLS and CDR2 YYNGEE. CDR3 region: CATPWRAHTGELFF. The CDR3 region has the DNA TGTGCCACCCCATGGAGGGCGCACACCGGGGAGCTGTTTTTT.

This clone was picked up a small number of times. CDR3 nucleotide sequence: TGCGCCAGCAGCTGGGGGACAGGCGGGTATGGCTACACCTTC. Amino acids: CASSWGTGGYGYTF. J is TRBJ1-2 and V is TRBV5-1; 8 bases map to TRBD1. The CDR3 has 14 residues. Germline CDR1 SGHRS, CDR2 YFSETQ. V shed 3 bases, J shed 5 bases, and the junction held 6 bases outside the gene matches.

The chain couples TRBV19 to TRBJ1-2, with unresolved D. The ends were cut back, 2 bases at V and 7 bases at J, with 11 bases in the middle. There are 13 residues in the CDR3. Germline lookup yields CDR1 LNHDA and CDR2 SQIVND (reference sequence). The CDR3 bases are TGTGCCAGTAGTATATCAGGCGAGGGTGGCTACACCTTC. Its translation is CASSISGEGGYTF.

The chain couples TRBV3-1 (or the pseudogene TRBV3-2) to TRBJ2-7; 9 nucleotides align to TRBD2. J lost 7 bases, V lost 0 bases, and 13 bases had no gene match. The CDR3 has 17 amino acids. Germline values: CDR1 LGHDT, CDR2 YNNKEL (reference sequence). CDR3 sequence reads: CASSQEKAGGLYGEQYF. DNA for the CDR3: TGTGCCAGCAGCCAAGAGAAAGCGGGGGGACTGTACGGAGAGCAGTACTTC.

The chain employs TRBV4-1 and TRBJ1-6; TRBD1 might be the D (6 bases). The length of the CDR3 is 15 residues. V was pared by 4 bases and J by 5 bases, with 12 bases between. Germline values: CDR1 MGHRA, CDR2 YSYEKL. CDR3 DNA: TGCGCCAGCAGCCGTTCAGGGGTAGATAATTCACCCCTCCACTTT. It encodes CASSRSGVDNSPLHF.

The chain couples TRBV9 to TRBJ1-2; D remains ambiguous. The V gene lost 0 bases and the J gene lost 5 bases, with 17 bases spanning the gap. The germline CDR1 and CDR2 sequences are SGDLS and YYNGEE. CDR3 length equals 16 residues. CDR3 nucleotides: TGTGCCAGCAGCGTAGAGGCGGACTACCCGACTTATGGCTACACCTTC. The encoded protein is CASSVEADYPTYGYTF.

The V call is TRBV10-3, the J call TRBJ2-3; D unclear. Germline values: CDR1 ENHRY, CDR2 SYGVKD. This CDR3 is 14 amino acids long. The V end was cut by 11 bases, the J end by 2 bases, with 17 bases between. Here the CDR3 reads CAGGGTANTDTQYF. The DNA of the CDR3 is TGTGCCGGCGGCGGTACGGCGAACACAGATACGCAGTATTTT.

The chain couples TRBV18 to TRBJ1-5; TRBD1 matches 9 bases. The CDR3 has 16 residues. The V segment lost 5 bases and the J segment 0 bases; nucleotides outside the gene matches: 5. Germline loops: CDR1 KGHSH, CDR2 LQKENI. The CDR3: CASSATGGYSNQPQHF. As DNA, the CDR3 is TGTGCCAGCTCAGCGACAGGGGGGTATAGCAATCAGCCCCAGCATTTT. Full variable domain (rest looked up from reference TRBV18 and TRBJ1-5): NAGVMQNPRHLVRRRGQEARLRCSPMKGHSHVYWYRQLPEEGLKFMVYLQKENIIDESGMPKERFSAEFPKEGPSILRIQQVVRGDSAAYFCASSATGGYSNQPQHFGDGTRLSIL.

The chain couples TRBV2 to TRBJ1-1; D remains ambiguous. V lost 6 bases and J 0 bases, leaving 11 bases between the germline ends. CDR1 SNHLY and CDR2 FYNNEI come from the germline V gene. The CDR3 length is 14 residues. The CDR3 region is CASREQNLNTEAFF. Written as DNA, the CDR3 is TGTGCCAGCAGAGAACAGAATTTGAACACTGAAGCTTTCTTT.

V and J are TRBV6-5 and TRBJ2-7, with 7 positions matching TRBD2. Germline CDR1 reads MNHEY; CDR2 reads SVGAGI. Unmatched junction bases numbered 13, after V lost 11 bases and J lost 3 bases. The CDR3 covers 14 residues. The CDR3 is CAVGRAGTDYEQYF. As DNA, the CDR3 is TGTGCCGTAGGGAGGGCAGGGACTGACTACGAGCAGTACTTC.